The next 17 T cell receptor beta chains were all read from a single sample in a study of cytotoxic CD8 clonotypes in ibrutinib-treated CLL. This table comes from immunoSEQ multiplex PCR, and its TCRdb copy is limited to in-frame clones, with some not included. Of tens of thousands of clones detected, about 70% appear once; the ten largest clones hold roughly 13%. The source material was PBMCs, sampled after 12 months of ibrutinib treatment. Every receptor here comes from a human donor with chronic lymphocytic leukemia.

The chain is built from TRBV5-8 and TRBJ2-3, with TRBD2 matching 13 bases. Trimming cost V 2 bases and J 4 bases; bases outside gene matches: 1. CDR1 SGHTS and CDR2 YDEGEE come from the germline V gene. The CDR3 loop spans 15 amino acids. For the CDR3, the DNA is TGTGCCAGCAGCTTTACTAGCGGGGGGGCAGATACGCAGTATTTT. The encoded protein is CASSFTSGGADTQYF.

The J gene is TRBJ2-1, the V gene TRBV7-8, with TRBD2 identical over 7 bases. The V and J ends lost 5 bases and 4 bases, in that order; junction bases with no gene match: 11. The CDR3 length is 16 residues. Germline lookup yields CDR1 SGHVS and CDR2 FQNEAQ. CDR3 coding DNA: TGTGCCAGCAGCCTGTCAGCGGGGATAGGATACAATGAGCAGTTCTTC. This codes for CASSLSAGIGYNEQFF.

The rearrangement links TRBV6-5 to TRBJ2-7, with 9 bases fitting TRBD1. CDR1 MNHEY and CDR2 SVGAGI come from the germline V gene. CDR3 length: 14 amino acids. V lost 4 bases to trimming and J lost 4 bases; unmatched junction nucleotides: 5. Here the CDR3 reads CASSSYGQGYEQYF. The CDR3, as DNA: TGTGCCAGCAGTTCCTATGGACAGGGGTACGAGCAGTACTTC.

J is TRBJ2-5 and V is TRBV4-1; the D gene is possibly TRBD2 (6 bases). The CDR3 sequence is 21 residues long. The germline V gene has CDR1 MGHRA and CDR2 YSYEKL. With 0 bases removed from V and 1 base from J, the gap between germline ends came to 27 bases. As DNA, the CDR3 is TGCGCCAGCAGCCAAGATCCGCTCTATATGAGAGGAGGGATACCCCAAGAGACCCAGTACTTC. It yields the protein CASSQDPLYMRGGIPQETQYF.

J is TRBJ2-5 and V is TRBV6-1; 7 positions agree with TRBD1. Germline loops: CDR1 MNHNS, CDR2 SASEGT. The CDR3 is 12 residues long. V lost 7 bases and J lost 4; bases outside the gene matches: 3. CDR3 residues: CASTTGIETQYF. The CDR3 region has the DNA TGTGCCAGCACGACAGGGATAGAGACCCAGTACTTC.

The gene calls are TRBV4-1 and TRBJ1-3; D is ambiguous. The ends were cut back, 0 bases at V and 4 bases at J, with 22 bases in the middle. Looked up from germline, CDR1 is MGHRA and CDR2 is YSYEKL. There are 19 residues in the CDR3. DNA of the CDR3: TGCGCCAGCAGCCAAGATGCCCCTTACAGCCTACGTGCCGGAAACACCATATATTTT. Its protein is CASSQDAPYSLRAGNTIYF.

This clone was observed a few times. The rearrangement links TRBV7-9 to TRBJ2-7; TRBD1 might be the D (6 bases). Between the trimmed V and J ends, which lost 5 bases and 3 bases, there was a span of 14 bases. CDR3 size: 14 residues. From germline, CDR1 is SEHNR and CDR2 FQNEAQ (reference sequence). The CDR3 sequence: CASSPRRDNYEQYF. For the CDR3, the DNA is TGTGCCAGCAGCCCCCGCCGGGACAACTACGAGCAGTACTTC.

The V gene is TRBV29-1, the J gene TRBJ1-2; 9 positions agree with TRBD1. Germline CDR1 SQVTM, CDR2 ANQGSEA. The CDR3 length is 13 residues. V shed 3 bases and J 6 bases; nucleotides not matched to a gene: 5. CDR3 sequence: CSVDLGQGDGYTF. DNA of the CDR3: TGCAGCGTTGACTTGGGACAGGGTGATGGCTACACCTTC.

The chain is built from TRBV28 and TRBJ1-3; D is unresolved. V lost 5 bases and J lost 2, with 13 bases in between. Germline assignment: CDR1 MDHEN and CDR2 SYDVKM. The CDR3 extends over 15 amino acids. CDR3 protein: CASSPSGVPGNTIYF. CDR3 in DNA: TGTGCCAGCAGTCCCTCCGGGGTGCCTGGAAACACCATATATTTT.

This rearrangement joins TRBV18 to TRBJ1-2; tentative D call: TRBD1 (5 bases). The CDR3 consists of 16 residues. CDR1 and CDR2 (germline): KGHSH, LQKENI. With 2 bases removed from V and 4 bases from J, the gap between germline ends came to 17 bases. In DNA form, the CDR3 reads TGTGCCAGCTCACCAGGGCAGGGAGTAGGAGGCTATGGCTACACCTTC. It encodes CASSPGQGVGGYGYTF.

V usage is TRBV5-1 and J usage is TRBJ1-1; D is unclear. V lost 5 bases and J 3 bases, leaving 11 bases between the germline ends. Germline lookup yields CDR1 SGHRS and CDR2 YFSETQ. This CDR3 is built from 13 residues. The CDR3 sequence: CASRQEPDTEAFF. The DNA for the CDR3 is TGCGCCAGCAGGCAGGAACCGGACACTGAAGCTTTCTTT.

The rearrangement uses TRBV6-5 and TRBJ2-1, with D unresolved. Germline-derived CDR1 and CDR2 are MNHEY and SVGAGI. CDR3 size: 12 residues. Deletions cut 5 bases from V and 3 bases from J, with 5 bases between. In DNA, the CDR3 is TGTGCCAGCAGTCAGGACTACAATGAGCAGTTCTTC. It is translated as CASSQDYNEQFF.

In this sample, this clone turned up a few times. The CDR3 nucleotides read TGTGCCAGCAGCACCGGGACGATAAATTCACCCCTCCACTTT. Translated: CASSTGTINSPLHF. The chain has TRBV5-6 and TRBJ1-6; perhaps TRBD1 as D (5 bases). Germline V gene data show CDR1 as SGHDT and CDR2 as YYEEEE. The CDR3 covers 14 residues. Trimming removed 4 bases at V and 7 bases at J, with 12 bases between.

The chain has TRBV27 and TRBJ2-7; 7 bases fit TRBD2. The trim removed 5 bases at V and 3 bases at J, leaving 10 bases unmatched. The CDR3 totals 15 residues. CDR1 and CDR2 from the germline V gene are MNHEY and SMNVEV (reference sequence). The CDR3 DNA sequence: TGTGCCAGCAGTACCTCCGCTAGCGGTGGCTACGAGCAGTACTTC. Translation: CASSTSASGGYEQYF.

This chain links TRBV7-9 with TRBJ2-3, with TRBD1 matching over 8 bases. Germline V gene data show CDR1 as SEHNR and CDR2 as FQNEAQ (reference sequence). CDR3 length: 15 residues. V gave up 5 bases and J gave up 2 bases; unmatched junction bases: 6. For the CDR3, the DNA is TGTGCCAGCAGCCAGAGGGACAGGACCACAGATACGCAGTATTTT. It codes for CASSQRDRTTDTQYF.

The chain links TRBV5-1 to TRBJ2-1, with TRBD2 matching 11 bases. The ends lost 3 bases at V and 5 bases at J; junction bases unmatched: 4. The CDR3 is 15 amino acids. Germline lookup yields CDR1 SGHRS and CDR2 YFSETQ. The CDR3 DNA follows: TGCGCCAGCAGCTACGGGACTAGCGGTAACAATGAGCAGTTCTTC. Its protein is CASSYGTSGNNEQFF.

This chain connects TRBV5-1 to TRBJ2-2, with 7 bases identical to TRBD2. The CDR3 runs to 12 residues. Germline V gene sequence: CDR1 SGHRS, CDR2 YFSETQ. Germline trimming cut 9 bases from V and 8 bases from J; bases unmatched to any gene: 7. The CDR3 DNA is TGCGCCACCGGGACTAATTGGGGGGAGCTGTTTTTT. Translating gives CATGTNWGELFF.